The rows below give T cell receptor beta chains drawn from one sample of a study of cytomegalovirus exposure and HLA in healthy donors. Profiling relied on immunoSEQ multiplex PCR, and the TCRdb table lists in-frame clones only, not all of them. The table lists 210,000 or so clones, 85% to 90% of them singletons. The sequenced sample was PBMCs. Receptors originate from a human donor in good health. Each CDR3 is given with its conserved first and last residue. D genes are given only for firm matches. Part of the rows lack a size; the others show once, few, many or a class for expanded clones.

clone size: NA; V gene: TRBV27; J gene: TRBJ2-1; D gene: NA; CDR3 DNA: TGTGCCAGCAGTCAGATTCACAGCGGTAGGAGCTCCTACAATGAGCAGTTCTTC; CDR3 protein: CASSQIHSGRSSYNEQFF
clone size: NA; V gene: TRBV28; J gene: TRBJ2-7; D gene: TRBD2; CDR3 DNA: TGTGCCAGCAGGAAGCGGGAGGACCGCTACGAGCAGTACTTC; CDR3 protein: CASRKREDRYEQYF
clone size: NA; V gene: TRBV14; J gene: TRBJ2-1; D gene: NA; CDR3 DNA: TGTGCCAGCAGACAGAGCGGAGGCCAGTACAATGAGCAGTTCTTC; CDR3 protein: CASRQSGGQYNEQFF
clone size: NA; V gene: TRBV5-1; J gene: TRBJ2-1; D gene: NA; CDR3 DNA: TGCGCCAGCAGCTTGGGTCGTCAGGGGCAGGATGAGCAGTTCTTC; CDR3 protein: CASSLGRQGQDEQFF
clone size: NA; V gene: TRBV28; J gene: TRBJ1-2; D gene: TRBD1; CDR3 DNA: TGTGCCAGCAGTCCCCCCGGGACAGGGGGCGGCTACACCTTC; CDR3 protein: CASSPPGTGGGYTF
clone size: NA; V gene: TRBV27; J gene: TRBJ2-1; D gene: NA; CDR3 DNA: TGTGCCAGCAGCGTCCAGTGGGAGCAGTTCTTC; CDR3 protein: CASSVQWEQFF
clone size: NA; V gene: TRBV7-2; J gene: TRBJ2-1; D gene: NA; CDR3 DNA: TGTGCCAGCAGCTTGTCTAGCAGATACAATGAGCAGTTCTTC; CDR3 protein: CASSLSSRYNEQFF
clone size: NA; V gene: TRBV7-2; J gene: TRBJ2-3; D gene: NA; CDR3 DNA: TGTGCCAGCACACGAGGGGGGAGGGGCACAGATACGCAGTATTTT; CDR3 protein: CASTRGGRGTDTQYF
clone size: NA; V gene: TRBV28; J gene: TRBJ1-2; D gene: NA; CDR3 DNA: TGTGCCAGCAGTTTATCCGGCTATGGCTACACCTTC; CDR3 protein: CASSLSGYGYTF
clone size: NA; V gene: TRBV27; J gene: TRBJ2-2; D gene: TRBD2; CDR3 DNA: TGTGCCAGCAGTCCGGGACTACGGGGCGGGGAGCTGTTTTTT; CDR3 protein: CASSPGLRGGELFF
clone size: NA; V gene: TRBV18; J gene: TRBJ2-7; D gene: TRBD2; CDR3 DNA: TGTGCCAGCTCAACTACTGGACTAGCGGGAGTGGGGGAGCAGTACTTC; CDR3 protein: CASSTTGLAGVGEQYF
clone size: NA; V gene: TRBV28; J gene: TRBJ2-1; D gene: NA; CDR3 DNA: TGTGCCAGCAGTCCCCAGAGGGCCACCAATGAGCAGTTCTTC; CDR3 protein: CASSPQRATNEQFF
clone size: NA; V gene: TRBV30; J gene: TRBJ2-7; D gene: TRBD2; CDR3 DNA: TGTGCCTGGGCCCGAGATTGGACTAGCTGGTCCTACGAGCAGTACTTC; CDR3 protein: CAWARDWTSWSYEQYF
clone size: NA; V gene: TRBV2; J gene: TRBJ2-5; D gene: NA; CDR3 DNA: TGTGCCAGCAGTGTCGACCTAGACGGATTGCAAGAGACCCAGTACTTC; CDR3 protein: CASSVDLDGLQETQYF
clone size: NA; V gene: TRBV7-3; J gene: TRBJ1-2; D gene: TRBD1; CDR3 DNA: TGTGCCAGCAGCCGTAGGACAGGCGATTATAACTATGGCTACACCTTC; CDR3 protein: CASSRRTGDYNYGYTF
clone size: NA; V gene: TRBV7-7; J gene: TRBJ2-5; D gene: NA; CDR3 DNA: TGTGCTAGCAGGCCCCGGGGTAACCAAGAGACCCAGTACTTC; CDR3 protein: CASRPRGNQETQYF
clone size: few; V gene: TRBV4-2; J gene: TRBJ2-2; D gene: NA; CDR3 DNA: TGTGCCAGCAGCCACCCGGGACACGCGAGCACCGGGGAGCTGTTTTTT; CDR3 protein: CASSHPGHASTGELFF
clone size: NA; V gene: TRBV7-3; J gene: TRBJ1-1; D gene: NA; CDR3 DNA: TGTGCCAGCAGCTTACGAGGGAACACTGAAGCTTTCTTT; CDR3 protein: CASSLRGNTEAFF
clone size: NA; V gene: TRBV7-3; J gene: TRBJ2-7; D gene: TRBD2; CDR3 DNA: TGTGCCAGCAGCTTAACAGGCGGGAGAGAGTACGAGCAGTACTTC; CDR3 protein: CASSLTGGREYEQYF
clone size: NA; V gene: TRBV4-1; J gene: TRBJ2-3; D gene: NA; CDR3 DNA: TGCGCCAGCAGCCAACAGGGAACAGATACGCAGTATTTT; CDR3 protein: CASSQQGTDTQYF
clone size: NA; V gene: TRBV2; J gene: TRBJ2-3; D gene: TRBD2; CDR3 DNA: TGTGCCAGCAGTGAACGGGGCTTAGGACTAGCGGGAGGCCCAAGACCAGATACGCAGTATTTT; CDR3 protein: CASSERGLGLAGGPRPDTQYF
clone size: NA; V gene: TRBV6-6; J gene: TRBJ2-4; D gene: TRBD2; CDR3 DNA: TGTGCCAGCACCAAACGGGAGGGGCTAGCCAAAAACATTCAGTACTTC; CDR3 protein: CASTKREGLAKNIQYF
clone size: few; V gene: TRBV13; J gene: TRBJ1-3; D gene: TRBD1; CDR3 DNA: TGTGCCAGCAGCTTAGTCAGACAGGGATCGGCTGGAAACACCATATATTTT; CDR3 protein: CASSLVRQGSAGNTIYF
clone size: NA; V gene: TRBV4-3; J gene: TRBJ2-7; D gene: TRBD2; CDR3 DNA: TGCGCCAGCAGCCAAGGTCTTAGCGGGAGTCCCTACGAGCAGTACTTC; CDR3 protein: CASSQGLSGSPYEQYF
clone size: NA; V gene: TRBV10-3; J gene: TRBJ2-7; D gene: TRBD2; CDR3 DNA: TGTGCCATTACAGCCGGGACTACGTACGAGCAGTACTTC; CDR3 protein: CAITAGTTYEQYF
clone size: once; V gene: TRBV5-8; J gene: TRBJ2-7; D gene: TRBD2; CDR3 DNA: TGTGCCAGCAGCCCGTCCCCGTCCGGGAGGCCCCACGAGCAGTACTTC; CDR3 protein: CASSPSPSGRPHEQYF
clone size: NA; V gene: TRBV27; J gene: TRBJ1-2; D gene: NA; CDR3 DNA: TGTGCCAGCAGTCCTCGTTTGAGGGCGGGGAACTATGGCTACACCTTC; CDR3 protein: CASSPRLRAGNYGYTF
clone size: NA; V gene: TRBV2; J gene: TRBJ1-4; D gene: NA; CDR3 DNA: TGTGCCAGCAATGGCGGACAGCTACGGAATGAAAAACTGTTTTTT; CDR3 protein: CASNGGQLRNEKLFF
clone size: NA; V gene: TRBV7-8; J gene: TRBJ2-2; D gene: NA; CDR3 DNA: TGTGCCAGCAGCTCTGGGGCTATTCAAACCGGGGAGCTGTTTTTT; CDR3 protein: CASSSGAIQTGELFF
clone size: NA; V gene: TRBV14; J gene: TRBJ1-2; D gene: NA; CDR3 DNA: TGTGCCAGCAGCCAAGGCGGTTTACATTACTATGGCTACACCTTC; CDR3 protein: CASSQGGLHYYGYTF
clone size: NA; V gene: TRBV2; J gene: TRBJ1-1; D gene: NA; CDR3 DNA: TGTGCCAGCAGTGAGGAGGGGCGGTGGACTGAAGCTTTCTTT; CDR3 protein: CASSEEGRWTEAFF
clone size: NA; V gene: TRBV12-5; J gene: TRBJ2-7; D gene: TRBD1; CDR3 DNA: TGTGCTAGTGGTTTGTGGGACAGCTCCTACGAGCAGTACTTC; CDR3 protein: CASGLWDSSYEQYF
clone size: NA; V gene: TRBV5-6; J gene: TRBJ2-3; D gene: TRBD2; CDR3 DNA: TGTGCCAGCAGCCTACCCAAGCGGGGACCCCCCACAGATACGCAGTATTTT; CDR3 protein: CASSLPKRGPPTDTQYF
clone size: NA; V gene: TRBV7-2; J gene: TRBJ2-1; D gene: TRBD2; CDR3 DNA: TGTGCCAGCAGCTACTCGGGACTAGCGGACAATGAGCAGTTCTTC; CDR3 protein: CASSYSGLADNEQFF
clone size: NA; V gene: TRBV2; J gene: TRBJ1-5; D gene: NA; CDR3 DNA: TGTGCCAGCAGTGAAGAACAGGATCGTCATCAGCCCCAGCATTTT; CDR3 protein: CASSEEQDRHQPQHF
clone size: NA; V gene: TRBV29-1; J gene: TRBJ2-1; D gene: NA; CDR3 DNA: TGCAGCGTTGCCAGGATATACAATGAGCAGTTCTTC; CDR3 protein: CSVARIYNEQFF
clone size: NA; V gene: TRBV7-8; J gene: TRBJ2-7; D gene: NA; CDR3 DNA: TGTGCCAGCAGCTTAAGTATACAGGGACATGGGAACGAGCAGTACTTC; CDR3 protein: CASSLSIQGHGNEQYF
clone size: NA; V gene: TRBV7-9; J gene: TRBJ2-1; D gene: NA; CDR3 DNA: TGTGCCAGCAGCTCCCCCGTCTTGGAGGCCAATGAGCAGTTCTTC; CDR3 protein: CASSSPVLEANEQFF
clone size: once; V gene: TRBV5-6; J gene: TRBJ2-5; D gene: TRBD2; CDR3 DNA: TGTGCCAGCAGCTCGCGGGGGAAAGAGACCCAGTACTTC; CDR3 protein: CASSSRGKETQYF
clone size: NA; V gene: TRBV4-3; J gene: TRBJ2-4; D gene: TRBD1; CDR3 DNA: TGCGCCAGCAGCCAAGTCGGTAGGGGGCCCAAAAACATTCAGTACTTC; CDR3 protein: CASSQVGRGPKNIQYF
clone size: NA; V gene: TRBV10-3; J gene: TRBJ2-7; D gene: NA; CDR3 DNA: TGTGCCATCCGTGAGAGGGCGGGCGAGCAGTACTTC; CDR3 protein: CAIRERAGEQYF
clone size: NA; V gene: TRBV5-8; J gene: TRBJ1-5; D gene: TRBD1; CDR3 DNA: TGTGCCAGCAGCTTGTGGGGACAGGGGGCCCAACCCCAGCATTTT; CDR3 protein: CASSLWGQGAQPQHF